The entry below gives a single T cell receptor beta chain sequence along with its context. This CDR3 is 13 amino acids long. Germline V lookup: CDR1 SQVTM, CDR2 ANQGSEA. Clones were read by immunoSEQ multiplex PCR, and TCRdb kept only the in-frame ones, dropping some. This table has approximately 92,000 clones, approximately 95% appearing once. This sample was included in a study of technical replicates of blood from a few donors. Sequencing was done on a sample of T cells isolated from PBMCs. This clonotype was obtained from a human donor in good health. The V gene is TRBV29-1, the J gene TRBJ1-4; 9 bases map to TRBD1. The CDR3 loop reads CSGTGTGPEKLFF. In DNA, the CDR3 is TGCAGTGGAACCGGGACAGGGCCTGAAAAACTGTTTTTT.